A single sample is the source of the 28 T cell receptor beta chains below, sequenced in a study of naive and memory T cell subsets. The study's findings and limits: Naive repertoires, especially CD8, held a few larger clonotypes, possibly memory cells re-expressing CD45RA.

The antigens these receptors bind are not known. An equimolar mix of two oligonucleotides served as the beta constant-region primer for TRBC1 and TRBC2. Four rounds of PCR amplified the ligated cDNA using nested alpha and beta constant-region primers plus SP2. TCRdb re-analysed the UMI-ligation and nested PCR reads in MiXCR, keeping a single row per CDR3 protein. This table holds about 100,000 distinct CDR3 sequences, 14% found once. The sample taken for sequencing was naive CD8+ T cells from blood. Receptors originate from a human donor in good health.

In this sample, this clonotype turned up a few times. The V and J genes are TRBV4-2 and TRBJ2-7, with TRBD1 as a possible D gene (6 bases). The V gene's germline CDR1 is LGHNA and CDR2 YNFKEQ. The CDR3 covers 13 residues. Trimming cost V 0 bases and J 4 bases, with 7 bases left between them. The CDR3 is CASSQDDRYEQYF. CDR3 coding DNA: TGTGCCAGCAGCCAAGATGACAGGTACGAGCAGTACTTC.

This clonotype was counted a few times. This chain links TRBV7-9 with TRBJ2-7; D is possibly TRBD1 or TRBD2 (5 bases each). V was shortened by 5 bases and J by 7 bases, with 15 bases between the two germline ends. The CDR3 is 13 amino acids. Looked up from germline, CDR1 is SEHNR and CDR2 is FQNEAQ (reference sequence). The CDR3 reads CASSPGTVEEQYF. CDR3 nucleotides: TGTGCCAGCAGCCCCGGGACGGTGGAAGAGCAGTACTTC.

The chain recombines TRBV9 with TRBJ2-5; 13 nucleotides align to TRBD2. With V trimmed by 3 bases and J by 5 bases, 7 bases remained unmatched. CDR1 is SGDLS, CDR2 YYNGEE, per germline. CDR3 size: 16 residues. The CDR3 nucleotides are TGTGCCAGCAGCGCCTGGACTAGCGGGAGTCCGGAGACCCAGTACTTC. Encoded protein: CASSAWTSGSPETQYF.

This clonotype was counted only a few times. The V call is TRBV18, the J call TRBJ1-6; D ambiguous. Trimming pared 0 bases from V and 9 bases from J, leaving 9 bases between. CDR1 is KGHSH and CDR2 is LQKENI in the germline V gene. This CDR3 spans 14 amino acids. CDR3 protein: CASSPPFDGSPLHF. The CDR3 DNA sequence: TGTGCCAGCTCACCACCGTTTGATGGTTCACCCCTCCACTTT.

The chain joins TRBV20-1 to TRBJ2-5; D uncertain. The germline V gene encodes CDR1 DFQATT and CDR2 SNEGSKA (reference sequence). This CDR3 is built from 13 residues. With 5 bases removed from V and 1 base from J, the gap between germline ends came to 11 bases. CDR3 residues: CSADSTTQETQYF. CDR3 nucleotides: TGCAGTGCTGATAGTACAACCCAAGAGACCCAGTACTTC.

The chain joins TRBV19 to TRBJ2-1; D remains unclear. V dropped 5 bases and J dropped 9 bases, with 14 bases sitting between them. CDR3 length: 13 amino acids. Germline loops: CDR1 LNHDA, CDR2 SQIVND (reference sequence). This chain's CDR3 is CASSSSPAIEQFF. DNA for the CDR3: TGTGCCAGTAGTTCGTCCCCAGCAATTGAGCAGTTCTTC.

The chain carries TRBV3-1 and TRBJ2-7; D is perhaps TRBD2 (6 bases). Germline V gene sequence: CDR1 LGHDT, CDR2 YNNKEL (reference sequence). V was clipped by 6 bases and J by 5 bases, with 14 bases between them. The CDR3 is 13 residues long. CDR3: CASSEWSGDEQYF. The CDR3 DNA reads as TGTGCCAGCAGTGAGTGGTCGGGAGACGAGCAGTACTTC.

The DNA for the CDR3 is TGCAGTGCCTTCGAGAAACGCACGATCGCGATATTCTTT. Its translation: CSAFEKRTIAIFF. The V call is TRBV20-1, the J call TRBJ1-1; no reliable D call. Trimming shortened V by 6 bases and J by 14 bases, and 25 bases separated the two germline ends. The CDR3 extends over 13 amino acids. Germline CDR1 and CDR2: DFQATT and SNEGSKA (reference sequence).

In its sample, this clonotype was seen a few times. The rearrangement links TRBV5-4 to TRBJ2-2, with 8 bases aligning to TRBD2. This CDR3 contains 16 residues. Germline-derived CDR1 and CDR2 are SGHNT and YYREEE (reference sequence). The V and J ends lost 0 bases and 5 bases, in that order; junction bases with no gene match: 6. CDR3 sequence reads: CASSLEGLVSTGELFF. CDR3 sequence (DNA): TGTGCCAGCAGCTTGGAGGGACTAGTGTCGACCGGGGAGCTGTTTTTT. Full variable domain (missing parts from reference TRBV5-4 and TRBJ2-2): ETGVTQSPTHLIKTRGQQVTLRCSSQSGHNTVSWYQQALGQGPQFIFQYYREEENGRGNFPPRFSGLQFPNYSSELNVNALELDDSALYLCASSLEGLVSTGELFFGEGSRLTVL.

This chain's CDR3 is CASSLPTGAGELFF. CDR3 in DNA: TGTGCCAGCAGTTTACCAACAGGGGCCGGGGAGCTGTTTTTT. V gene TRBV12-3 or TRBV12-4 combines with J gene TRBJ2-2; 7 nucleotides line up with TRBD1. The CDR3 runs 14 residues. Trimming cost V 2 bases and J 6 bases; bases outside gene matches: 3.

At least ten counts were recorded for this clonotype. The chain employs TRBV4-3 and TRBJ2-7, with TRBD1 identical over 7 bases. V dropped 2 bases and J dropped 3; count of bases not matched to a gene: 4. Germline CDR1 and CDR2: LGHNA and YSLEER. The CDR3 spans 14 residues. CDR3 sequence reads: CASSQRQGSYEQYF. CDR3 nucleotide sequence: TGCGCCAGCAGCCAACGACAGGGTAGCTACGAGCAGTACTTC.

There are a few counts of this clonotype. The chain uses TRBV6-2 or TRBV6-3 and TRBJ2-7, with TRBD1 matching 7 bases. After removal of 5 bases from V and 3 bases from J, the junction contained 4 bases not matched to a gene. This CDR3 comprises 13 residues. Germline CDR1 reads MNHEY; CDR2 reads SVGEGT. CDR3 residues: CASSTWDSYEQYF. The CDR3 DNA sequence: TGTGCCAGCAGTACATGGGACAGCTACGAGCAGTACTTC.

This clonotype was counted a few times. The chain couples TRBV7-8 to TRBJ2-1; TRBD2 matches 9 bases. The CDR3 totals 19 residues. CDR1 is SGHVS and CDR2 is FQNEAQ in the germline V gene. V gave up 0 bases and J gave up 0 bases; unmatched junction bases: 9. The CDR3 DNA is TGTGCCAGCAGCTTAGCACGCGGGGGGGGGGATGGCTCCTACAATGAGCAGTTCTTC. The encoded protein is CASSLARGGGDGSYNEQFF.

The table lists this clonotype with many counts. The CDR3: CASSFSNEQFF. The CDR3 DNA reads TGTGCCAGCAGTTTTTCGAATGAGCAGTTCTTC. The chain has TRBV12-3 or TRBV12-4 and TRBJ2-1; no reliable D call. Trimming took off 3 bases at V and 7 bases at J, with 4 bases between the two ends. The CDR3 is 11 residues long.

This clonotype was seen repeatedly, ten times or more. The chain links TRBV18 to TRBJ1-4; TRBD1 matches 8 bases. CDR3 length equals 15 residues. V lost 3 bases to trimming and J lost 5 bases; unmatched junction nucleotides: 5. CDR1 and CDR2 (germline): KGHSH, LQKENI. CDR3 loop: CASSPGTGWNEKLFF. The DNA of the CDR3 is TGTGCCAGCTCACCGGGGACAGGTTGGAATGAAAAACTGTTTTTT.

In its sample, this clonotype was seen a few times. The V and J genes are TRBV25-1 and TRBJ2-1; D is undetermined. This CDR3 region has 14 residues. CDR1 MGHDK and CDR2 SYGVNS come from the germline V gene. V gave up 0 bases and J gave up 5 bases, with 8 bases separating them. CDR3 sequence: CASSEYARNNEQFF. The DNA for the CDR3 is TGTGCCAGCAGTGAATATGCTAGAAACAATGAGCAGTTCTTC. The full variable domain, with the rest looked up from reference TRBV25-1 and TRBJ2-1, is EADIYQTPRYLVIGTGKKITLECSQTMGHDKMYWYQQDPGMELHLIHYSYGVNSTEKGDLSSESTVSRIRTEHFPLTLESARPSHTSQYLCASSEYARNNEQFFGPGTRLTVL.

The gene calls are TRBV20-1 and TRBJ2-1; possible D gene TRBD1, 10 bases. Per the germline V gene, CDR1 is DFQATT and CDR2 is SNEGSKA (reference sequence). V lost 6 bases, J lost 3 bases, and 30 bases lay in between. This CDR3 is built from 19 residues. The CDR3 loop reads CSAGGEGQGRLADYNEQFF. The CDR3 region has the DNA TGCAGTGCCGGTGGGGAGGGACAGGGGAGACTAGCGGACTACAATGAGCAGTTCTTC.

This clonotype was detected only a few times. The V gene is TRBV4-2, the J gene TRBJ1-6; D is undetermined. The CDR3 totals 17 residues. Germline values: CDR1 LGHNA, CDR2 YNFKEQ. V lost 0 bases and J lost 4, with 13 bases in between. DNA of the CDR3: TGTGCCAGCAGCCAAGAGACCCAGGAGAATTATAATTCACCCCTCCACTTT. It is translated as CASSQETQENYNSPLHF.

This rearrangement joins TRBV28 to TRBJ2-1, with 8 bases aligning to TRBD2. CDR3 length: 13 amino acids. CDR1 is MDHEN, CDR2 SYDVKM, per germline. With 1 base clipped from V and 16 bases from J, the junction kept 9 bases outside the gene matches. CDR3 sequence (DNA): TGTGCCAGCAGTTTATCCCGGGGGGGCGGGCGTTTCTTC. This sequence encodes CASSLSRGGGRFF.

V gene TRBV5-6 combines with J gene TRBJ2-3; 7 bases line up with TRBD2. Germline V CDR1 and CDR2: SGHDT, YYEEEE. This CDR3 has 15 residues. Trimming took 4 bases from V and 6 from J; bases not matched to a gene: 11. CDR3 residues: CASSPGLVRFDTQYF. The CDR3 coding sequence is TGTGCCAGCAGCCCAGGACTAGTTCGGTTTGATACGCAGTATTTT. The full variable domain, completed using reference TRBV5-6 and TRBJ2-3, is DAGVTQSPTHLIKTRGQQVTLRCSPKSGHDTVSWYQQALGQGPQFIFQYYEEEERQRGNFPDRFSGHQFPNYSSELNVNALLLGDSALYLCASSPGLVRFDTQYFGPGTRLTVL.

The J gene is TRBJ2-5, the V gene TRBV10-3, with 12 nucleotides matching TRBD2. Looked up from germline, CDR1 is ENHRY and CDR2 is SYGVKD. This CDR3 comprises 14 residues. The V and J ends lost 10 bases and 4 bases, in that order; junction bases with no gene match: 7. This CDR3 is CATAGTSGLETQYF. The CDR3, as DNA: TGTGCCACCGCCGGGACTAGCGGGTTAGAGACCCAGTACTTC.

This chain uses TRBV20-1 with TRBJ2-7; TRBD2 agrees at 7 bases. After removal of 0 bases from V and 3 bases from J, the junction contained 11 bases not matched to a gene. The germline V gene has CDR1 DFQATT and CDR2 SNEGSKA (reference sequence). The CDR3 length is 16 residues. CDR3 coding DNA: TGCAGTGCTAGAGAAGGTACGGGAGGAACGAACTACGAGCAGTACTTC. The encoded protein is CSAREGTGGTNYEQYF.

This clonotype was seen a handful of times. This rearrangement joins TRBV3-1 to TRBJ2-2; no clear D gene. Between the trimmed V and J ends, which lost 1 base and 5 bases, there was a span of 14 bases. Looked up from germline, CDR1 is LGHDT and CDR2 is YNNKEL (reference sequence). CDR3 length: 16 residues. In DNA, the CDR3 is TGTGCCAGCAGCCAAGTCAAGATAGCTGTGACCGGGGAGCTGTTTTTT. It yields the protein CASSQVKIAVTGELFF.

This clonotype has more than one count but fewer than ten. A junction end diverges from the germline sequence, so it may reflect a read error. J is TRBJ2-1 and V is TRBV20-1; 13 bases map to TRBD2. Per the germline V gene, CDR1 is DFQATT and CDR2 is SNEGSKA (reference sequence). The CDR3 runs to 11 residues. DNA for the CDR3: TGCAGTGCCCCGACTAGCGGGAGGCTAAAATTC. As protein: CSAPTSGRLKF.

Ten or more counts support this clonotype. The chain uses TRBV28 and TRBJ1-1; D not resolved. Germline lookup yields CDR1 MDHEN and CDR2 SYDVKM. V was clipped by 7 bases and J by 1 base, with 7 bases between them. This CDR3 has 12 residues. CDR3 in amino acids: CASNSGNTEAFF. DNA for the CDR3: TGTGCCAGCAACTCAGGGAACACTGAAGCTTTCTTT.

This clonotype was observed at least ten times. The chain recombines TRBV11-3 with TRBJ1-1; D uncertain. Deletions cut 3 bases from V and 0 bases from J, with 8 bases between. The CDR3 loop spans 14 amino acids. The germline V gene has CDR1 SGHNT and CDR2 YENEEA. CDR3 in DNA: TGTGCCAGCAGCTTTCCAGGCTTGAACACTGAAGCTTTCTTT. Protein: CASSFPGLNTEAFF.

The chain uses TRBV14 and TRBJ1-1; possible D gene TRBD1, 6 bases. The CDR3 totals 16 residues. The V gene lost 0 bases and the J gene lost 0 bases, with 11 bases spanning the gap. Germline V lookup: CDR1 SGHDN, CDR2 FVKESK. CDR3: CASSQDLGQLNTEAFF. Here the CDR3 DNA reads TGTGCCAGCAGCCAAGATCTGGGACAACTGAACACTGAAGCTTTCTTT.

The chain has TRBV25-1 and TRBJ1-1; D is unresolved. V dropped 6 bases and J dropped 7 bases, with 9 bases sitting between them. The CDR3 length is 11 residues. Germline V gene data show CDR1 as MGHDK and CDR2 as SYGVNS. CDR3 sequence: CASRAGFEAFF. In DNA, the CDR3 is TGTGCCAGCAGAGCAGGTTTTGAAGCTTTCTTT.